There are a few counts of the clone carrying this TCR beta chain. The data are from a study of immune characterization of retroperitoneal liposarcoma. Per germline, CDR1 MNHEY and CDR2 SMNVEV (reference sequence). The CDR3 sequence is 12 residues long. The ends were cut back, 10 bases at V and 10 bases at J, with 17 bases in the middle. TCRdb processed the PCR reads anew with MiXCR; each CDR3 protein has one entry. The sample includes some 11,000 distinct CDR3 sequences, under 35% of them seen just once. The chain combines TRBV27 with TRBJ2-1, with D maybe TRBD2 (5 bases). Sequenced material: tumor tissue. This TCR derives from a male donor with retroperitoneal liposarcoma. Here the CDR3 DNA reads TGTGCCACCCGGGCTAGCCGTTACGAGCAGTTCTTC. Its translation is CATRASRYEQFF.